The 23 T cell receptor beta chains presented below share a single source sample, sequenced in a study of shared clonotypes between healthy human individuals. CD45RO-negative, CCR7-positively selected cells formed the naive CD8 fraction, excluding terminally differentiated effector memory CD45RA+ cells. The data were produced by immunoSEQ multiplex PCR, yet TCRdb's version contains in-frame clones alone and is incomplete. The repertoire has around 2,000,000 clones, 90% to 95% of them found once; the top ten carry under 2%. Sequencing was done on a sample of naive CD8+ T cells from PBMCs. These receptors were obtained from a man between 18 and 35 years old in good health. Some clones in this sample may be carry-over from other donors' samples.

The chain combines TRBV27 with TRBJ2-7; 10 bases fit TRBD2. Trimming removed 0 bases from V and 6 bases from J; junction bases left unmatched: 8. The CDR3 runs 16 residues. Per the germline V gene, CDR1 is MNHEY and CDR2 is SMNVEV (reference sequence). The CDR3 DNA reads as TGTGCCAGCAGTTTATCTGGGGCTAGCGGGAGTTTCGAGCAGTACTTC. Translating it yields CASSLSGASGSFEQYF.

This rearrangement joins TRBV11-2 to TRBJ2-7; D remains ambiguous. Looked up from germline, CDR1 is SGHAT and CDR2 is FQNNGV. Deletions cut 0 bases from V and 0 bases from J, with 6 bases between. The CDR3 has 14 residues. The CDR3 coding sequence is TGTGCCAGCAGCTTAGAACGACACTCCTACGAGCAGTACTTC. Translated, it gives CASSLERHSYEQYF. Based on the CDR3 plus reference TRBV11-2 and TRBJ2-7, the full variable domain is EAGVAQSPRYKIIEKRQSVAFWCNPISGHATLYWYQQILGQGPKLLIQFQNNGVVDDSQLPKDRFSAERLKGVDSTLKIQPAKLEDSAVYLCASSLERHSYEQYFGPGTRLTVT.

V is TRBV7-2 and J is TRBJ2-3; tentatively, D is TRBD1 (6 bases). Germline CDR1 is SGHTA and CDR2 is FQGNSA. This CDR3 contains 16 residues. V was trimmed by 2 bases and J by 0 bases, leaving 12 bases between them. The CDR3, as DNA: TGTGCCAGCAGCTTAAGTTGGGACATAAGCACAGATACGCAGTATTTT. Protein: CASSLSWDISTDTQYF.

The chain employs TRBV5-4 and TRBJ2-1; 10 bases match TRBD2. The CDR3 is made up of 14 amino acids. Germline V gives CDR1 SGHNT, CDR2 YYREEE (reference sequence). The junction had 5 bases not matched to a gene; V was cut back by 6 bases and J by 5 bases. The CDR3 loop is CASTLAGPNNEQFF. Written as DNA, the CDR3 is TGTGCCAGCACACTAGCGGGGCCGAACAATGAGCAGTTCTTC. Based on the CDR3 plus reference TRBV5-4 and TRBJ2-1, the full variable domain is ETGVTQSPTHLIKTRGQQVTLRCSSQSGHNTVSWYQQALGQGPQFIFQYYREEENGRGNFPPRFSGLQFPNYSSELNVNALELDDSALYLCASTLAGPNNEQFFGPGTRLTVL.

The chain uses TRBV5-1 and TRBJ2-1; 13 bases align to TRBD2. The CDR3 has 15 amino acids. With V trimmed by 5 bases and J by 8 bases, 7 bases remained unmatched. Germline V gives CDR1 SGHRS, CDR2 YFSETQ. CDR3 bases: TGCGCCAGCAGTCTGACTAGCGGGAGGTTAGATGAGCAGTTCTTC. Residues: CASSLTSGRLDEQFF.

This sequence joins TRBV27 and TRBJ2-1; perhaps TRBD2 as D (6 bases). Germline-derived CDR1 and CDR2 are MNHEY and SMNVEV (reference sequence). The germline V and J ends were trimmed by 9 bases and 3 bases, with 15 bases remaining between them. CDR3 length: 14 amino acids. The DNA of the CDR3 is TGTGCCAGTGGGGGTTTGGGACTCTACAATGAGCAGTTCTTC. Protein sequence: CASGGLGLYNEQFF.

This chain connects TRBV9 to TRBJ2-7; 7 bases align to TRBD1. The CDR3 length is 14 residues. CDR1 SGDLS and CDR2 YYNGEE come from the germline V gene. V gave up 4 bases and J gave up 5 bases; unmatched junction bases: 9. The DNA for the CDR3 is TGTGCCAGCAGCATAGGCAGGGGGACCCACGAGCAGTACTTC. Its protein product is CASSIGRGTHEQYF.

The chain uses TRBV13 and TRBJ2-5; D possibly corresponds to TRBD1 (5 bases). CDR3 length equals 14 residues. Germline CDR1 PRHDT, CDR2 FYEKMQ (reference sequence). The ends were cut back, 1 base at V and 5 bases at J, with 11 bases in the middle. In nucleotides, the CDR3 is TGTGCCAGCAGCTTAGAGCAGGGCTGGGAGACCCAGTACTTC. It encodes CASSLEQGWETQYF.

The chain employs TRBV11-3 and TRBJ2-5, with no clear D. V was pared by 5 bases and J by 4 bases, with 23 bases between. CDR1 and CDR2 from the germline V gene are SGHNT and YENEEA. The CDR3 covers 17 residues. Here the CDR3 DNA reads TGTGCCAGCAGCCCCCGCCTGAGGCAGGATTGGCGAGAGACCCAGTACTTC. The encoded protein is CASSPRLRQDWRETQYF. The full variable domain, rest sourced from reference TRBV11-3 and TRBJ2-5, is EAGVVQSPRYKIIEKKQPVAFWCNPISGHNTLYWYLQNLGQGPELLIRYENEEAVDDSQLPKDRFSAERLKGVDSTLKIQPAELGDSAVYLCASSPRLRQDWRETQYFGPGTRLLVL.

The chain has TRBV7-8 and TRBJ2-5; D not certain. This CDR3 is 13 amino acids long. V lost 0 bases and J 4 bases, leaving 6 bases between the germline ends. Germline CDR1 is SGHVS and CDR2 is FQNEAQ. Written as DNA, the CDR3 is TGTGCCAGCAGCTTAGCAGTGGGAGAGACCCAGTACTTC. It yields the protein CASSLAVGETQYF.

This chain uses TRBV27 with TRBJ1-1; possible D gene TRBD1, 5 bases. The CDR3 extends over 14 amino acids. V shed 5 bases and J shed 1 base, with 11 bases lying between them. CDR1 and CDR2 from the germline V gene are MNHEY and SMNVEV (reference sequence). CDR3 in amino acids: CASSTGARNTEAFF. In DNA, the CDR3 is TGTGCCAGCAGTACCGGGGCAAGGAACACTGAAGCTTTCTTT.

The chain joins TRBV27 to TRBJ2-7; no firm D call. V shed 2 bases and J shed 1 base, with 12 bases lying between them. Germline V CDR1 and CDR2: MNHEY, SMNVEV (reference sequence). This CDR3 spans 15 amino acids. The CDR3 DNA reads as TGTGCCAGCAGTTTACTTAACTATTTTTCCTACGAGCAGTACTTC. This encodes CASSLLNYFSYEQYF.

The J gene is TRBJ2-7, the V gene TRBV21-1; the table names TRBD1, a call not compared with the DNA. TRBV21-1 is recorded as a pseudogene. The CDR3 has 16 residues. In DNA, the CDR3 is TGTGCCAGCACGCGCAGGGGTACAGGGGAAGAATACGAGCAGTACTTC. This encodes CASTRRGTGEEYEQYF.

The genes are TRBV7-9 and TRBJ2-7; TRBD1 might be the D (6 bases). The germline gives CDR1 SEHNR, CDR2 FQNEAQ (reference sequence). V lost 6 bases and J lost 1, with 10 bases in between. The CDR3 contains 13 residues. The CDR3 nucleotides read TGTGCCAGCAGACAACAGGGTTCCTACGAGCAGTACTTC. Translation: CASRQQGSYEQYF.

This clone has a handful of counts. V and J are TRBV27 and TRBJ1-1; possibly TRBD1 for D (5 bases). V gave up 1 base and J gave up 3 bases, with 12 bases separating them. The CDR3 totals 15 residues. Germline V gives CDR1 MNHEY, CDR2 SMNVEV (reference sequence). CDR3 nucleotide sequence: TGTGCCAGCAGTTTATACGGCAGGGCCTACACTGAAGCTTTCTTT. Encoded protein: CASSLYGRAYTEAFF.

V is TRBV6-1 and J is TRBJ2-1, with D uncertain. The V and J ends lost 2 bases and 5 bases respectively, with 13 bases between them. CDR1 is MNHNS and CDR2 is SASEGT in the germline V gene. CDR3 length equals 15 residues. CDR3 region: CASSELVPANNEQFF. Written as DNA, the CDR3 is TGTGCCAGCAGTGAATTGGTGCCAGCAAACAATGAGCAGTTCTTC.

V usage is TRBV28 and J usage is TRBJ1-5; D is unclear. The V end lost 1 base, the J end lost 6 bases, and 13 bases lay between the germline ends. This CDR3 region has 15 residues. The germline V gene encodes CDR1 MDHEN and CDR2 SYDVKM. The DNA for the CDR3 is TGTGCCAGCAGTTTATCCCTTTTACTTTTTCAGCCCCAGCATTTT. Translation: CASSLSLLLFQPQHF.

V and J are TRBV4-1 and TRBJ1-6; 8 bases match TRBD1. CDR1 and CDR2 from the germline V gene are MGHRA and YSYEKL. The CDR3 length is 16 residues. J gave up 7 bases and V 0 bases, and 5 bases lay outside the gene matches. In DNA, the CDR3 is TGCGCCAGCAGCCAAGATGGCCAGGGGGCAAATTCACCCCTCCACTTT. Residues: CASSQDGQGANSPLHF.

The chain recombines TRBV7-3 with TRBJ1-1; D is unresolved. Trimming left V 5 bases short and J 4 bases short, with 11 bases between. The CDR3 has 13 residues. In germline, CDR1 is SGHTA, CDR2 FQGTGA. The CDR3 coding sequence is TGTGCCAGCAGCCTCCTTTTTGGCACTGAAGCTTTCTTT. Its protein is CASSLLFGTEAFF.

This chain joins TRBV7-9 and TRBJ2-1; D remains unclear. The V and J ends lost 5 bases and 0 bases respectively, with 11 bases between them. The CDR3 contains 15 residues. CDR1 is SEHNR, CDR2 FQNEAQ, per germline (reference sequence). The CDR3 protein is CASSEANRSYNEQFF. The CDR3 coding sequence is TGTGCCAGCAGCGAAGCAAACCGCTCCTACAATGAGCAGTTCTTC.

The V gene is TRBV19, the J gene TRBJ2-1, with a weak D call TRBD2 (6 bases). From germline, CDR1 is LNHDA and CDR2 SQIVND (reference sequence). The CDR3 sequence is 13 residues long. V dropped 4 bases and J dropped 4 bases, with 8 bases sitting between them. CDR3 sequence reads: CASSNGGYNEQFF. CDR3 in DNA: TGTGCCAGTAGTAATGGGGGGTACAATGAGCAGTTCTTC.

Only one count was recorded for this clone. This chain joins TRBV14 and TRBJ1-3; maybe TRBD1 (5 bases). The germline CDR1 and CDR2 sequences are SGHDN and FVKESK. V lost 4 bases and J 0 bases, leaving 13 bases between the germline ends. This CDR3 has 16 residues. The CDR3 here is CASSRKTGSSGNTIYF. CDR3 nucleotides: TGTGCCAGCAGCCGAAAAACAGGCAGCTCTGGAAACACCATATATTTT.

The V gene is TRBV11-2, the J gene TRBJ1-1; D is unresolved. V lost 0 bases to trimming and J lost 3 bases, with 11 bases between them. The germline V gene encodes CDR1 SGHAT and CDR2 FQNNGV. The length of the CDR3 is 15 residues. CDR3 amino acids: CASSLEGSGYTEAFF. CDR3 bases: TGTGCCAGCAGCTTAGAAGGATCCGGGTACACTGAAGCTTTCTTT.